These 17 T cell receptor beta chains were all obtained from the same sample, sequenced in a study of T-cell memory formation after mild COVID-19. From the 5' RACE reads, TCRdb called clonotypes with MiXCR, one entry per CDR3 protein. The table lists roughly 150,000 distinct CDR3 sequences, about 15% of them singletons. The sequenced material came from PBMCs or a T cell subset sorted from them (not recorded which). These receptors were taken from an adult woman who had mild COVID-19 (a few samples of this study predate the infection). Cell type and time point are not known.

This clonotype was detected only a few times. V gene TRBV6-5 combines with J gene TRBJ1-2, with unresolved D. The V end was cut by 2 bases, the J end by 3 bases, with 13 bases between. The germline V gene encodes CDR1 MNHEY and CDR2 SVGAGI. The CDR3 sequence is 15 residues long. Here the CDR3 reads CASSYPLGSYYGYTF. The CDR3, as DNA: TGTGCCAGCAGTTACCCCCTGGGGTCTTACTATGGCTACACCTTC.

A few counts support this clonotype. This chain connects TRBV12-2 to TRBJ2-1; TRBD2 is the table's D call, not checked against the DNA. TRBV12-2 is given as a pseudogene. This CDR3 comprises 17 residues. The CDR3 nucleotides read TGTGCAAGTCGCTCCCTCCCCACTAGCATAGATTACAATGAGCAGTTCTTC. Protein product: CASRSLPTSIDYNEQFF.

The chain has TRBV2 and TRBJ1-5; 9 bases map to TRBD1. Per germline, CDR1 SNHLY and CDR2 FYNNEI. V lost 2 bases to trimming and J lost 5 bases; unmatched junction nucleotides: 4. The CDR3 is 15 residues long. CDR3 protein: CASSEPDRGDQPQHF. The DNA of the CDR3 is TGTGCCAGCAGTGAACCGGACAGGGGCGATCAGCCCCAGCATTTT.

CDR3 region: CASSRDRGWNTEAFF. CDR3 in DNA: TGTGCCAGCAGCCGGGACAGGGGTTGGAACACTGAAGCTTTCTTT. This chain joins TRBV5-6 and TRBJ1-1; 10 positions match TRBD1. CDR1 is SGHDT, CDR2 YYEEEE, per germline. This CDR3 contains 15 residues. The ends lost 4 bases at V and 1 base at J; junction bases unmatched: 4.

This clonotype was counted between two and nine times. The CDR3 is CASSVEASGAYEQYF. As DNA, the CDR3 is TGTGCCAGCAGCGTAGAGGCTAGCGGGGCCTACGAGCAGTACTTC. The chain uses TRBV9 and TRBJ2-7; 9 positions agree with TRBD2. The CDR3 sequence is 15 residues long. The V segment lost 0 bases and the J segment 2 bases; nucleotides outside the gene matches: 3. Looked up from germline, CDR1 is SGDLS and CDR2 is YYNGEE.

This clonotype was recorded a few times. V and J are TRBV7-9 and TRBJ2-7, with D unresolved. CDR1 is SEHNR and CDR2 is FQNEAQ in the germline V gene (reference sequence). This CDR3 contains 12 residues. The germline V and J ends were trimmed by 7 bases and 0 bases, with 7 bases remaining between them. CDR3 sequence (DNA): TGTGCCAGCACTGGGGACTCCTACGAGCAGTACTTC. This codes for CASTGDSYEQYF. The variable domain in full, completed from reference TRBV7-9 and TRBJ2-7, reads DTGVSQNPRHKITKRGQNVTFRCDPISEHNRLYWYRQTLGQGPEFLTYFQNEAQLEKSRLLSDRFSAERPKGSFSTLEIQRTEQGDSAMYLCASTGDSYEQYFGPGTRLTVT.

This chain links TRBV25-1 with TRBJ2-7, with a possible D match to TRBD2 (6 bases). CDR3 length equals 13 residues. Trimming removed 8 bases from V and 3 bases from J, with 14 bases in between. Germline CDR1 reads MGHDK; CDR2 reads SYGVNS. CDR3 in DNA: TGTGCCAGCCGTCGGGGGTTGTTCTACGAGCAGTACTTC. This codes for CASRRGLFYEQYF.

The rearrangement uses TRBV7-2 and TRBJ2-3, with D perhaps matching TRBD2 (6 bases). This CDR3 is 16 amino acids long. Germline V lookup: CDR1 SGHTA, CDR2 FQGNSA. Trimming pared 0 bases from V and 2 bases from J, leaving 12 bases between. The CDR3 sequence is CASSLAGGAFTDTQYF. The CDR3 DNA is TGTGCCAGCAGCTTAGCCGGCGGGGCCTTCACAGATACGCAGTATTTT.

V is TRBV12-3 or TRBV12-4 and J is TRBJ2-5; maybe TRBD2 (5 bases). The CDR3 sequence is 15 residues long. V lost 3 bases and J 5 bases, leaving 16 bases between the germline ends. This chain's CDR3 is CASSFLAGLLETQYF. CDR3 in DNA: TGTGCCAGCAGTTTTCTAGCCGGTTTGTTGGAGACCCAGTACTTC.

The V call is TRBV30, the J call TRBJ2-2; D not resolved. Germline values: CDR1 GTSNPN, CDR2 SVGIG (reference sequence). The CDR3 is 15 amino acids. The germline V and J ends were trimmed by 8 bases and 4 bases, with 20 bases remaining between them. CDR3 nucleotide sequence: TGTGCCGGGGATGCAAGAAACACAATCACCGGGGAGCTGTTTTTT. Translated, it gives CAGDARNTITGELFF.

This chain links TRBV7-2 with TRBJ2-3; no definite D call. Germline CDR1 reads SGHTA; CDR2 reads FQGNSA. This CDR3 is built from 14 residues. V lost 1 base and J lost 2, with 7 bases in between. CDR3 in DNA: TGTGCCAGCAGCTTAGTCTACCTCACAGATACGCAGTATTTT. Translating it yields CASSLVYLTDTQYF.

The rearrangement uses TRBV4-3 and TRBJ1-1; D unclear. The germline V and J ends were trimmed by 0 bases and 1 base, with 15 bases remaining between them. This CDR3 has 17 residues. CDR1 is LGHNA and CDR2 is YSLEER in the germline V gene. CDR3 sequence reads: CASSQDLQRQTNTEAFF. CDR3 DNA: TGCGCCAGCAGCCAAGATCTCCAGCGGCAGACGAACACTGAAGCTTTCTTT.

The chain uses TRBV12-3 or TRBV12-4 and TRBJ2-7; D is uncertain. Between the trimmed V and J ends, which lost 5 bases and 7 bases, there was a span of 12 bases. This CDR3 is 12 amino acids long. CDR3 in amino acids: CASSTGSLEQYF. The DNA for the CDR3 is TGTGCCAGCAGTACGGGTTCCCTGGAGCAGTACTTC.

This clonotype was detected many times. This chain links TRBV7-2 with TRBJ2-1; 13 bases match TRBD2. V lost 1 base to trimming and J lost 15 bases; unmatched junction nucleotides: 9. Looked up from germline, CDR1 is SGHTA and CDR2 is FQGNSA. The CDR3 length is 15 residues. CDR3 sequence reads: CASSLVGLAGEGWFF. Written as DNA, the CDR3 is TGTGCCAGCAGCTTAGTCGGACTAGCGGGAGAAGGGTGGTTCTTC. Full variable domain (outside the CDR3, taken from reference TRBV7-2 and TRBJ2-1): GAGVSQSPSNKVTEKGKDVELRCDPISGHTALYWYRQSLGQGLEFLIYFQGNSAPDKSGLPSDRFSAERTGGSVSTLTIQRTQQEDSAVYLCASSLVGLAGEGWFFGPGTRLTVL.

This clonotype was counted only a few times. V is TRBV3-1 and J is TRBJ2-3; 9 bases match TRBD2. CDR1 and CDR2 from the germline V gene are LGHDT and YNNKEL (reference sequence). The V gene end was trimmed by 6 bases and the J gene end by 2 bases; junction bases not matched to a gene: 6. The CDR3 covers 15 residues. The DNA of the CDR3 is TGTGCCAGCAGTCCGATAGCGGGGGCCACAGATACGCAGTATTTT. Translating it yields CASSPIAGATDTQYF.

This clonotype has ten or more counts. V is TRBV2 and J is TRBJ2-1; D might be TRBD1 or TRBD2, each matching 5 bases. Per the germline V gene, CDR1 is SNHLY and CDR2 is FYNNEI. V lost 0 bases, J lost 2 bases, and 11 bases lay in between. This CDR3 is 16 amino acids long. CDR3 loop: CASSEAGRRAYNEQFF. The CDR3 nucleotides are TGTGCCAGCAGTGAAGCGGGGCGGCGGGCCTACAATGAGCAGTTCTTC.

This chain joins TRBV5-1 and TRBJ2-1; TRBD2 matches at 9 bases. V shed 0 bases, J shed 6 bases, and the junction held 4 bases outside the gene matches. The CDR3 length is 15 residues. Germline CDR1 reads SGHRS; CDR2 reads YFSETQ. The chain's CDR3 is CASSLGVAGVNEQFF. CDR3 nucleotides: TGCGCCAGCAGCTTGGGGGTAGCGGGAGTCAATGAGCAGTTCTTC.